The 20 T cell receptor beta chains in this list originate from one sample, sequenced in a study of T cell repertoires in cytomegalovirus infection. These receptors are not linked to any known antigen. TCRdb independently ran MiXCR on the reads; one entry per CDR3 protein. The sample consists of 830,000 or so distinct CDR3 sequences, about 30% of them appearing once. The sequenced sample was cultured CD8+ T cells from PBMCs, obtained from culture after CMV antigen stimulation. These receptors all come from a human donor in good health (CMV status not recorded). Some clones in this sample may be carry-over from other donors' samples.

The chain has TRBV6-5 and TRBJ2-7; TRBD1 aligns across 10 bases. CDR3 length equals 15 residues. The V segment lost 6 bases and the J segment 3 bases; nucleotides outside the gene matches: 8. CDR1 and CDR2 from the germline V gene are MNHEY and SVGAGI. CDR3 sequence (DNA): TGTGCCAGCAGACCCGGGACAGGGGCTTTCTACGAGCAGTACTTC. Protein: CASRPGTGAFYEQYF.

The chain joins TRBV7-9 to TRBJ2-7; 8 bases are a match to TRBD1. Germline V lookup: CDR1 SEHNR, CDR2 FQNEAQ (reference sequence). The CDR3 has 15 residues. The J segment lost 1 base and the V segment lost 5 bases, leaving 7 bases of the junction unmatched. The CDR3 bases are TGTGCCAGCAGCATAACAGGGGGAGAGTCCTACGAGCAGTACTTC. This gives the protein CASSITGGESYEQYF.

This clonotype turned up a few times. CDR3 coding DNA: TGTGCCAGCAGCCACGGGAGGGGCCTTAATCAGCCCCAGCATTTT. This sequence encodes CASSHGRGLNQPQHF. V gene TRBV12-3 or TRBV12-4 combines with J gene TRBJ1-5, with a weak D call TRBD1 (5 bases). The CDR3 has 15 amino acids. Trimming removed 6 bases at V and 4 bases at J, with 16 bases between.

In this sample, this clonotype turned up many times. The V and J genes are TRBV13 and TRBJ1-3; D possibly corresponds to TRBD1 (6 bases). Per the germline V gene, CDR1 is PRHDT and CDR2 is FYEKMQ (reference sequence). The CDR3 is made up of 17 amino acids. V lost 1 base to trimming and J lost 0 bases, with 13 bases between them. CDR3 loop: CASSLVPGAVSGNTIYF. In nucleotides, the CDR3 is TGTGCCAGCAGCTTAGTACCGGGGGCTGTCTCTGGAAACACCATATATTTT. The variable domain in full, with the rest retrieved from reference TRBV13 and TRBJ1-3, is AAGVIQSPRHLIKEKRETATLKCYPIPRHDTVYWYQQGPGQDPQFLISFYEKMQSDKGSIPDRFSAQQFSDYHSELNMSSLELGDSALYFCASSLVPGAVSGNTIYFGEGSWLTVV.

The CDR3 sequence is CASTPPDRAKNIQYF. The DNA of the CDR3 is TGTGCCAGCACTCCCCCCGACAGAGCCAAAAACATTCAGTACTTC. The V and J genes are TRBV7-3 and TRBJ2-4; D possibly corresponds to TRBD1 (5 bases). The V gene lost 7 bases and the J gene lost 0 bases, with 13 bases spanning the gap. The CDR3 covers 15 residues. The germline V gene has CDR1 SGHTA and CDR2 FQGTGA. Filled out from reference TRBV7-3 and TRBJ2-4, the complete variable domain reads GAGVSQTPSNKVTEKGKYVELRCDPISGHTALYWYRQSLGQGPEFLIYFQGTGAADDSGLPNDRFFAVRPEGSVSTLKIQRTERGDSAVYLCASTPPDRAKNIQYFGAGTRLSVL.

As regards this clonotype: Its ends do not fully match the called genes, so a read error is possible. The rearrangement uses TRBV4-1 and TRBJ1-5; possibly TRBD1 for D (6 bases). This CDR3 is built from 15 residues. Looked up from germline, CDR1 is MGHRA and CDR2 is YSYEKL. The CDR3 is CASSQDGVRGQPQHF. The CDR3 DNA reads TGTGCCAGCAGCCAAGATGGGGTCAGGGGTCAGCCCCAGCATTTT.

About this clonotype itself: With a much larger clone just one base away, this may be a read error. The V and J genes are TRBV7-2 and TRBJ2-1; D possibly uses TRBD1 or TRBD2 (6 bases each). This CDR3 has 14 amino acids. Germline assignment: CDR1 SGHTA and CDR2 FQGNSA. The chain's CDR3 is CASSFEGGYNVQFF. The CDR3 coding sequence is TGTGCCAGCAGCTTTGAGGGGGGCTACAATGTGCAGTTCTTC.

V gene TRBV13 combines with J gene TRBJ1-5, with TRBD1 matching 7 bases. This CDR3 has 14 amino acids. Germline assignment: CDR1 PRHDT and CDR2 FYEKMQ (reference sequence). J was trimmed by 5 bases and V by 5 bases; bases with no gene match: 6. The CDR3 loop reads CASSATGTDQPQHF. The CDR3, as DNA: TGTGCCAGCAGCGCGACAGGGACAGATCAGCCCCAGCATTTT.

The table lists this clonotype with a few counts. The V call is TRBV4-1, the J call TRBJ1-5; D perhaps matches TRBD1 (6 bases). Deletions cut 1 base from V and 2 bases from J, with 9 bases between. CDR1 and CDR2 from the germline V gene are MGHRA and YSYEKL. The CDR3 length is 15 residues. Here the CDR3 DNA reads TGCGCCAGCAGCCAAGCAGGGGTTGGCAATCAGCCCCAGCATTTT. It codes for CASSQAGVGNQPQHF.

This clonotype was seen more than once but under ten times. This rearrangement joins TRBV6-1 to TRBJ2-3; D remains ambiguous. Germline V gives CDR1 MNHNS, CDR2 SASEGT. CDR3 length equals 12 residues. V dropped 0 bases and J dropped 10 bases, with 8 bases sitting between them. This CDR3 reads CASSEAGLAQYF. CDR3 nucleotides: TGTGCCAGCAGTGAAGCGGGATTGGCGCAGTATTTT.

In the case of this clonotype: A much larger clone is a single base away; this may be a read error. This chain links TRBV7-8 with TRBJ1-5; D gene unclear. Germline loops: CDR1 SGHVS, CDR2 FQNEAQ. This CDR3 has 15 amino acids. CDR3 nucleotide sequence: TGTGTCAGCAGCTCCTTCCAGCAGCCCAATCAGCCCCAGCATTTT. Translated, it gives CVSSSFQQPNQPQHF.

At least ten counts were recorded for this clonotype. The V and J genes are TRBV7-6 and TRBJ1-2; 10 nucleotides line up with TRBD1. The CDR3 extends over 13 amino acids. The germline V gene encodes CDR1 SGHVS and CDR2 FNYEAQ. J gave up 4 bases and V 5 bases, and 1 base lay outside the gene matches. The CDR3 DNA is TGTGCCAGCAGCAGACAGGGGGCCTATGGCTACACCTTC. Amino acids: CASSRQGAYGYTF.

A few counts support this clonotype. The rearrangement links TRBV6-5 to TRBJ1-1, with D unclear. CDR3 length: 14 amino acids. Trimming removed 8 bases from V and 6 bases from J, with 19 bases in between. Per the germline V gene, CDR1 is MNHEY and CDR2 is SVGAGI. CDR3 bases: TGTGCCAGCCTCTCCCCCGGGAAACGGGCTGAAGCTTTCTTT. Protein product: CASLSPGKRAEAFF.

There are a few counts of this clonotype. The rearrangement uses TRBV7-3 and TRBJ2-6; D gene unclear. Trimming stripped 6 bases from V and 4 bases from J, with 13 bases between. Germline V gene data show CDR1 as SGHTA and CDR2 as FQGTGA. CDR3 length: 15 residues. CDR3 coding DNA: TGTGCCAGCAGTCCGTGGGTTTTGGGGGCCAACGTCCTGACTTTC. This codes for CASSPWVLGANVLTF.

The V call is TRBV12-3 or TRBV12-4, the J call TRBJ2-2; 9 bases align to TRBD2. V lost 8 bases, J lost 2 bases, and 21 bases stayed unmatched. CDR3 length: 20 amino acids. The CDR3 bases are TGTGCCAGCGCTTACCCTCTAGCGGGGCGCTCCAGGGGAAACACCGGGGAGCTGTTTTTT. Translated: CASAYPLAGRSRGNTGELFF.

This clonotype was observed many times. V and J are TRBV7-9 and TRBJ1-5, with no clear D. The germline gives CDR1 SEHNR, CDR2 FQNEAQ (reference sequence). The CDR3 covers 14 residues. V lost 4 bases to trimming and J lost 3 bases, with 10 bases between them. CDR3 loop: CASSSSSTNQPQHF. In DNA, the CDR3 is TGTGCCAGCAGCTCCTCAAGCACCAATCAGCCCCAGCATTTT.

About this clonotype itself: A much larger clone lies one base from this, so it may be a read error. The rearrangement joins TRBV7-6 to TRBJ2-7; no firm D call. This CDR3 is 16 amino acids long. Trimming cost V 10 bases and J 5 bases, with 27 bases left between them. CDR1 is SGHVS and CDR2 is FNYEAQ in the germline V gene. CDR3 residues: CANRAGSRSSENEQYV. In nucleotides, the CDR3 is TGTGCCAACAGAGCCGGGTCTCGGTCCTCGGAGAACGAGCAGTACGTC.

The chain carries TRBV3-1 and TRBJ2-1, with 9 positions matching TRBD2. Germline V gene lookup returns CDR1 LGHDT and CDR2 YNNKEL (reference sequence). CDR3 length equals 18 residues. V lost 0 bases and J lost 1; bases outside the gene matches: 7. The CDR3 sequence: CASSQDKGLALSYNEQFF. The CDR3 region has the DNA TGTGCCAGCAGCCAAGATAAGGGACTAGCACTATCCTACAATGAGCAGTTCTTC.

This clonotype was detected a few times. This chain connects TRBV18 to TRBJ2-2; TRBD2 matches 7 bases. This CDR3 has 17 residues. The germline V gene encodes CDR1 KGHSH and CDR2 LQKENI. V gave up 2 bases and J gave up 5 bases; unmatched junction bases: 11. The CDR3 loop reads CASSPEVRDYRTGELFF. CDR3 DNA: TGTGCCAGCTCACCAGAGGTCCGGGACTATCGAACCGGGGAGCTGTTTTTT.

CDR3 sequence reads: CASSFKSRTEAFF. In DNA, the CDR3 is TGTGCCAGCAGTTTTAAATCGAGGACTGAAGCTTTCTTT. The V gene is TRBV27, the J gene TRBJ1-1; D not resolved. Trimming shortened V by 3 bases and J by 5 bases, and 10 bases separated the two germline ends. The CDR3 covers 13 residues. CDR1 is MNHEY, CDR2 SMNVEV, per germline (reference sequence).